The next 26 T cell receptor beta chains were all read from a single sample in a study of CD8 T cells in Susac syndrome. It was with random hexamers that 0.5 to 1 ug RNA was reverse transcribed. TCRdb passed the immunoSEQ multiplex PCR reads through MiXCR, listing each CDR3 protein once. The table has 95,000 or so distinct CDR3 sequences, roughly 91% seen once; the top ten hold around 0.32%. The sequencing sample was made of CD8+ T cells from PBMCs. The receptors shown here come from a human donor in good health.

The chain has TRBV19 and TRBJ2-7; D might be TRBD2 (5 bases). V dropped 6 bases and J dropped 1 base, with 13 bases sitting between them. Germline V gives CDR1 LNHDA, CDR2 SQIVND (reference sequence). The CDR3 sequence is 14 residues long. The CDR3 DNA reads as TGTGCCAGTAGCTTCGGAGGTTATTCCTACGAGCAGTACTTC. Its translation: CASSFGGYSYEQYF.

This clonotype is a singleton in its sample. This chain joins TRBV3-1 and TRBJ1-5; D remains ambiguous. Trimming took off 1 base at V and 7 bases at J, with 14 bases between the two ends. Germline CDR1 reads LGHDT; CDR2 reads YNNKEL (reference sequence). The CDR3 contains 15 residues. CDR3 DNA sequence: TGTGCCAGCAGCCAAGGGGTGGCCGGGTCCCAGCCCCAGCATTTT. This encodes CASSQGVAGSQPQHF. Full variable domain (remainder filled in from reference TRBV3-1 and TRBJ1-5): DTAVSQTPKYLVTQMGNDKSIKCEQNLGHDTMYWYKQDSKKFLKIMFSYNNKELIINETVPNRFSPKSPDKAHLNLHINSLELGDSAVYFCASSQGVAGSQPQHFGDGTRLSIL.

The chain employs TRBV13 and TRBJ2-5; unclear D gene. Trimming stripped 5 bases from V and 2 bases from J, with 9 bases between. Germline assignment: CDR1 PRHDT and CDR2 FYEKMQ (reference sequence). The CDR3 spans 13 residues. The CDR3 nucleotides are TGTGCCAGCAGCAACCGGGTACAAGAGACCCAGTACTTC. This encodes CASSNRVQETQYF.

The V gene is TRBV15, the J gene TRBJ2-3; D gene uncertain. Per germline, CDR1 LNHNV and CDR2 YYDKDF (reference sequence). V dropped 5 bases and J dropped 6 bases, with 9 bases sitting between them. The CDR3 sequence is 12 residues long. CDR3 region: CATSEDVDTQYF. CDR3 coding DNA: TGTGCCACCAGCGAGGACGTGGATACGCAGTATTTT.

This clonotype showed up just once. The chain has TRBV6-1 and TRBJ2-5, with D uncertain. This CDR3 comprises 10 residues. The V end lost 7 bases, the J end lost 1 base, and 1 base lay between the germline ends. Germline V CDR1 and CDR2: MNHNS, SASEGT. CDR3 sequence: CASTQETQYF. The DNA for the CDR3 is TGTGCCAGCACCCAAGAGACCCAGTACTTC.

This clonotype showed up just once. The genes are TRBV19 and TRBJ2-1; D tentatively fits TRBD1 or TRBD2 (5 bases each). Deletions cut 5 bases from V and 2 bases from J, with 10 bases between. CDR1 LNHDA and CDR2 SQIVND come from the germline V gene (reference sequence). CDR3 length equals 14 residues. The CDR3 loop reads CASSLTGPYNEQFF. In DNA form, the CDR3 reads TGTGCCAGTAGTCTTACGGGGCCCTACAATGAGCAGTTCTTC. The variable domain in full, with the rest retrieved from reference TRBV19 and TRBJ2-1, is DGGITQSPKYLFRKEGQNVTLSCEQNLNHDAMYWYRQDPGQGLRLIYYSQIVNDFQKGDIAEGYSVSREKKESFPLTVTSAQKNPTAFYLCASSLTGPYNEQFFGPGTRLTVL.

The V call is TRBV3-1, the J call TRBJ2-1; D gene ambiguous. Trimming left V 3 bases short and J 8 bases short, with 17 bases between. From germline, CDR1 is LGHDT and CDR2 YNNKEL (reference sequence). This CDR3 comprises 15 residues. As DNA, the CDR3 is TGTGCCAGCAGCCAGGTTAGCTCTATCGCACATGAGCAGTTCTTC. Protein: CASSQVSSIAHEQFF.

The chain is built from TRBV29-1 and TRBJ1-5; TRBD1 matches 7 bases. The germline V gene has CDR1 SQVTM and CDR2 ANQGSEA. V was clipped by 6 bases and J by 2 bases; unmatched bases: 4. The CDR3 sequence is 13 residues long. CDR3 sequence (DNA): TGCAGCGTGGCCGGGACAGGCAATCAGCCCCAGCATTTT. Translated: CSVAGTGNQPQHF. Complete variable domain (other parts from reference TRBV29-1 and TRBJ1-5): SAVISQKPSRDICQRGTSLTIQCQVDSQVTMMFWYRQQPGQSLTLIATANQGSEATYESGFVIDKFPISRPNLTFSTLTVSNMSPEDSSIYLCSVAGTGNQPQHFGDGTRLSIL.

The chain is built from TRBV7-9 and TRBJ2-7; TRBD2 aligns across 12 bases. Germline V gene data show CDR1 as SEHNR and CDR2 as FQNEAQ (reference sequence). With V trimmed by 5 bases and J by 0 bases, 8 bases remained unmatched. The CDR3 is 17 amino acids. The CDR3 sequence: CASSVTSGGPSSYEQYF. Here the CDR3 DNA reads TGTGCCAGCAGCGTGACTAGCGGGGGCCCAAGCTCCTACGAGCAGTACTTC.

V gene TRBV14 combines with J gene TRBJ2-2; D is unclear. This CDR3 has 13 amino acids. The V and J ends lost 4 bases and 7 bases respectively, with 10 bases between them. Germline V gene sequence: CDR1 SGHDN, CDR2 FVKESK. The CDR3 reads CASSRVVNGELFF. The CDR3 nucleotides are TGTGCCAGCAGCCGGGTGGTGAACGGGGAGCTGTTTTTT.

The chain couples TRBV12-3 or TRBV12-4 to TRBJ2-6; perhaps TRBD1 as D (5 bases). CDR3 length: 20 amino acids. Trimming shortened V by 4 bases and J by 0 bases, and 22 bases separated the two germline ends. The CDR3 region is CASSWVPGRQPFSGANVLTF. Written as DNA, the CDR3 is TGTGCCAGCAGTTGGGTCCCTGGAAGACAGCCCTTCTCTGGGGCCAACGTCCTGACTTTC.

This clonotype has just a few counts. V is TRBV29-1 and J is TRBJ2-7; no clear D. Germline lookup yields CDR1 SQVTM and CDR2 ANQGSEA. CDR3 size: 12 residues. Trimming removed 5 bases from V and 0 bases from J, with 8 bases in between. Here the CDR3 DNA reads TGCAGCGTTTGTCCCAGCTCCTACGAGCAGTACTTC. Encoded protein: CSVCPSSYEQYF.

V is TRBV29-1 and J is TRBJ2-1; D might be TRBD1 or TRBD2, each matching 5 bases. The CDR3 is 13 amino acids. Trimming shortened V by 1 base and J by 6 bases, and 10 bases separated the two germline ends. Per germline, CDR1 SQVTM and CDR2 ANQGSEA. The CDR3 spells CSVEGGTSNEQFF. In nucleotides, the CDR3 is TGCAGCGTTGAAGGGGGGACGTCCAATGAGCAGTTCTTC.

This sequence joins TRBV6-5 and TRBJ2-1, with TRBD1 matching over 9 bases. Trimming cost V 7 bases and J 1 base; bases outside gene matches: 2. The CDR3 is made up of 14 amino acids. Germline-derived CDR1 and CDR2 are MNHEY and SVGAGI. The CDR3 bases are TGTGCCAGCACCGGGACAGGGTCCTACAATGAGCAGTTCTTC. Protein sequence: CASTGTGSYNEQFF.

This chain's CDR3 is CSAQAGEQYF. CDR3 nucleotide sequence: TGCAGCGCCCAGGCTGGCGAGCAGTACTTC. The rearrangement uses TRBV29-1 and TRBJ2-7; no firm D call. V shed 7 bases and J shed 6 bases, with 10 bases lying between them. The CDR3 length is 10 residues. CDR1 is SQVTM, CDR2 ANQGSEA, per germline.

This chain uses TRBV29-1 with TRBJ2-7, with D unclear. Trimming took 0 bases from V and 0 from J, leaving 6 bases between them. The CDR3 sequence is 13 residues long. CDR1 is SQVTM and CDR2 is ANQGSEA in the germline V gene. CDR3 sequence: CSVEDRSSYEQYF. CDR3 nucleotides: TGCAGCGTTGAAGATCGAAGCTCCTACGAGCAGTACTTC.

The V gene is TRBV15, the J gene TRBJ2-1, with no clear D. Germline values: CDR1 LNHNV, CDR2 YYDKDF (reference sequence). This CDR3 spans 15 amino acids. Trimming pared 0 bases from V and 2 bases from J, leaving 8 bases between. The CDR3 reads CATSREESAYNEQFF. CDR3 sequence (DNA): TGTGCCACCAGCAGAGAGGAAAGTGCCTACAATGAGCAGTTCTTC.

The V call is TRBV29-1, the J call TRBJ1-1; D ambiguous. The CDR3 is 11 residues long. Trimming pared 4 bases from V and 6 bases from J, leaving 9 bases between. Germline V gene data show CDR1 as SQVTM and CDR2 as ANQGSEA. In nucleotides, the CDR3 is TGCAGCGTTGCAAGAAAATCTGAAGCTTTCTTT. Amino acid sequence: CSVARKSEAFF.

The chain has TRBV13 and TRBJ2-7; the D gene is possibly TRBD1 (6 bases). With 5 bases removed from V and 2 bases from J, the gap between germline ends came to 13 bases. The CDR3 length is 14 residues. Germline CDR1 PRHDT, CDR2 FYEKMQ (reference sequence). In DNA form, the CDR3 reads TGTGCCAGCAGCCCCAGGACAGAGCCCTACGAGCAGTACTTC. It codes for CASSPRTEPYEQYF.

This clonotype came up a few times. The CDR3 coding sequence is TGTGCCAGCAGCCCCGTTGGGGCCGGGGCCAACGTCCTGACTTTC. Translated, it gives CASSPVGAGANVLTF. The chain joins TRBV9 to TRBJ2-6, with a tentative D call TRBD1 (5 bases). The ends were cut back, 4 bases at V and 4 bases at J, with 12 bases in the middle. Germline V gene data show CDR1 as SGDLS and CDR2 as YYNGEE. The CDR3 runs to 15 residues.

The CDR3 DNA is TGCAGCGTTGAAGATCAAGAAGAGACCCAGTACTTC. As protein: CSVEDQEETQYF. The chain carries TRBV29-1 and TRBJ2-5, with no clear D. The germline gives CDR1 SQVTM, CDR2 ANQGSEA. The CDR3 is 12 amino acids. The ends were cut back, 0 bases at V and 3 bases at J, with 5 bases in the middle.

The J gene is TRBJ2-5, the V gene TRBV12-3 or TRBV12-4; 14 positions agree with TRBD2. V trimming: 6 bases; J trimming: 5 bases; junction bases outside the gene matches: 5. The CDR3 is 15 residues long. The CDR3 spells CASSPGLAGAETQYF. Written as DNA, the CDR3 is TGTGCCAGCAGCCCGGGACTAGCGGGGGCGGAGACCCAGTACTTC.

CDR3 sequence reads: CASSLGDLGDRYGYTF. As DNA, the CDR3 is TGTGCCAGCAGCTTAGGTGACTTAGGGGACCGCTATGGCTACACCTTC. The chain combines TRBV13 with TRBJ1-2; tentatively, D is TRBD1 (5 bases). CDR3 length: 16 residues. The V and J ends lost 0 bases and 4 bases respectively, with 15 bases between them. Per germline, CDR1 PRHDT and CDR2 FYEKMQ (reference sequence).

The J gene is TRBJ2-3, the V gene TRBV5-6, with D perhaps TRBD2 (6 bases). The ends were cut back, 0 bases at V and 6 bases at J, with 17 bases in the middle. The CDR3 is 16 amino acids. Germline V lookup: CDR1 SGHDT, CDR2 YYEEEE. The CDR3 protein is CASSLGPGLQIDTQYF. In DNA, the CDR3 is TGTGCCAGCAGCTTGGGGCCGGGACTCCAAATCGATACGCAGTATTTT. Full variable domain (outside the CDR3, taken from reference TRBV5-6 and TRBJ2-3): DAGVTQSPTHLIKTRGQQVTLRCSPKSGHDTVSWYQQALGQGPQFIFQYYEEEERQRGNFPDRFSGHQFPNYSSELNVNALLLGDSALYLCASSLGPGLQIDTQYFGPGTRLTVL.

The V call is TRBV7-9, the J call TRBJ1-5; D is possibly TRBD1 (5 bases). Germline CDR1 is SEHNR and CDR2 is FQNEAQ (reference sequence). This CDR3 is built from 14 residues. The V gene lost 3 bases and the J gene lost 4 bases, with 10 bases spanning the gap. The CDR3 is CASSFPGTNQPQHF. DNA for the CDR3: TGTGCCAGCAGCTTCCCCGGGACTAATCAGCCCCAGCATTTT.

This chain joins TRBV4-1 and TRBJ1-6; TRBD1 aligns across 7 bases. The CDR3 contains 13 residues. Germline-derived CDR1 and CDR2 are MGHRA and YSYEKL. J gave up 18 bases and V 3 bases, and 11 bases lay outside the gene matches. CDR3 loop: CASSQYRGRSPHF. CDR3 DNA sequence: TGCGCCAGCAGCCAGTACAGGGGAAGGTCGCCCCACTTT.